Shown below are 16 T cell receptor beta chains from a single sample sequenced in a study of blood T cell repertoires in COVID-19. Profiled with immunoSEQ multiplex PCR; TCRdb holds only in-frame clones, not every one. The sample holds around 140,000 clones; approximately 89% are singletons and the top ten take roughly 1.5%. Sequenced sample: peripheral blood. These receptors all stem from a human donor in a cohort sampled during active COVID-19.

The genes are TRBV12-5 and TRBJ1-1, with D perhaps TRBD1 (5 bases). Trimming took off 1 base at V and 10 bases at J, with 10 bases between the two ends. This CDR3 comprises 12 residues. CDR1 is LGHNT, CDR2 FRNRAP, per germline. DNA of the CDR3: TGTGCTAGTGGTTTGGAGGTGGGGGGAGCTTTCTTT. It translates to CASGLEVGGAFF.

The rearrangement links TRBV5-6 to TRBJ2-5, with D possibly matching TRBD1 (6 bases). Germline CDR1 is SGHDT and CDR2 is YYEEEE. V was trimmed by 3 bases and J by 4 bases, leaving 13 bases between them. The CDR3 spans 14 residues. The CDR3 DNA is TGTGCCAGCAGCTCGACAGGAGGTGGAGAGACCCAGTACTTC. This encodes CASSSTGGGETQYF.

This sequence joins TRBV6-5 and TRBJ1-2; D call uncertain. The CDR3 covers 14 residues. Trimming removed 2 bases from V and 3 bases from J, with 10 bases in between. The germline V gene has CDR1 MNHEY and CDR2 SVGAGI. CDR3 sequence reads: CASSYVQVDYGYTF. The CDR3 bases are TGTGCCAGCAGTTACGTTCAGGTCGACTATGGCTACACCTTC.

This clone was observed a single time. The rearrangement uses TRBV19 and TRBJ2-7; D possibly corresponds to TRBD1 (5 bases). Germline CDR1 and CDR2: LNHDA and SQIVND (reference sequence). V gave up 5 bases and J gave up 2 bases, with 13 bases separating them. CDR3 size: 14 residues. The CDR3 spells CASSARVPAYEQYF. CDR3 sequence (DNA): TGTGCCAGTAGTGCCAGGGTTCCTGCCTACGAGCAGTACTTC.

The chain has TRBV28 and TRBJ1-1, with 7 bases lining up with TRBD1. CDR1 is MDHEN, CDR2 SYDVKM, per germline. The V gene end was trimmed by 5 bases and the J gene end by 5 bases; junction bases not matched to a gene: 8. The length of the CDR3 is 14 residues. The CDR3 reads CASSPRSGGTEAFF. CDR3 coding DNA: TGTGCCAGCAGTCCTCGTTCAGGGGGGACTGAAGCTTTCTTT.

The J gene is TRBJ1-2, the V gene TRBV19, with D perhaps TRBD1 (5 bases). This CDR3 has 16 residues. CDR1 LNHDA and CDR2 SQIVND come from the germline V gene (reference sequence). Deletions cut 7 bases from V and 5 bases from J, with 23 bases between. CDR3 amino acids: CASTGGVGSPLYGYTF. CDR3 bases: TGTGCCAGTACTGGGGGGGTCGGCAGTCCCCTTTATGGCTACACCTTC.

The rearrangement uses TRBV5-5 and TRBJ2-3; 8 nucleotides match TRBD1. Germline assignment: CDR1 SGHKS and CDR2 YYEKEE (reference sequence). V shed 6 bases and J 1 base; nucleotides not matched to a gene: 4. The CDR3 is 14 residues long. The DNA of the CDR3 is TGTGCCAGCACCCCGGGACAGGGCACAGATACGCAGTATTTT. Translated: CASTPGQGTDTQYF.

The rearrangement links TRBV6-6 to TRBJ2-2, with 7 bases matching TRBD1. CDR1 MNHNY and CDR2 SVGAGI come from the germline V gene (reference sequence). CDR3 size: 16 residues. The V and J ends lost 6 bases and 0 bases, in that order; junction bases with no gene match: 7. CDR3 in amino acids: CASRDRMTTNTGELFF. The DNA for the CDR3 is TGTGCCAGCAGGGACAGGATGACAACGAACACCGGGGAGCTGTTTTTT.

On this clone: An end of the junction differs from the germline gene, which may be a read error. This chain uses TRBV5-1 with TRBJ1-2; no firm D call. The CDR3 sequence is 16 residues long. CDR1 is SGHRS and CDR2 is YFSETQ in the germline V gene. As DNA, the CDR3 is TGCACCAGCAGCCGCGACGGCGACTACGGGCCTTATGGCTACACCTTC. It yields the protein CTSSRDGDYGPYGYTF. Full variable domain (missing parts from reference TRBV5-1 and TRBJ1-2): KAGVTQTPRYLIKTRGQQVTLSCSPISGHRSVSWYQQTPGQGLQFLFEYFSETQRNKGNFPGRFSGRQFSNSRSEMNVSTLELGDSALYLCTSSRDGDYGPYGYTFGSGTRLTVV.

The chain uses TRBV6-5 and TRBJ1-6; no clear D gene. The CDR3 runs to 11 residues. Trimming stripped 5 bases from V and 7 bases from J, with 3 bases between. The germline V gene encodes CDR1 MNHEY and CDR2 SVGAGI. The DNA of the CDR3 is TGTGCCAGCAGTCAAAATTCACCCCTCCACTTT. It specifies CASSQNSPLHF.

This clone was counted a single time. J is TRBJ2-7 and V is TRBV2; 8 bases line up with TRBD2. The V gene end was trimmed by 6 bases and the J gene end by 3 bases; junction bases not matched to a gene: 10. The CDR3 runs to 15 residues. The germline CDR1 and CDR2 sequences are SNHLY and FYNNEI. The CDR3 here is CASRGTIAGGYEQYF. The CDR3 coding sequence is TGTGCCAGCAGAGGGACTATCGCGGGGGGCTACGAGCAGTACTTC.

The chain carries TRBV5-6 and TRBJ1-2; D may be TRBD1 (5 bases). The CDR3 extends over 14 amino acids. Deletions cut 3 bases from V and 6 bases from J, with 15 bases between. Germline CDR1 SGHDT, CDR2 YYEEEE. CDR3 nucleotides: TGTGCCAGCAGCTCATTTCAGGGTCACCATGGCTACACCTTC. Residues: CASSSFQGHHGYTF.

The chain employs TRBV6-1 and TRBJ1-6; perhaps TRBD1 as D (6 bases). This CDR3 region has 17 residues. Germline-derived CDR1 and CDR2 are MNHNS and SASEGT. V gave up 4 bases and J gave up 10 bases, with 23 bases separating them. Here the CDR3 DNA reads TGTGCCAGCAGTGTAGGGACAAGTTCTTTTAGGGGGTCACCCCTCCACTTT. This encodes CASSVGTSSFRGSPLHF.

The V gene is TRBV19, the J gene TRBJ2-7, with D possibly matching TRBD1 (5 bases). V lost 3 bases, J lost 1 base, and 10 bases lay in between. This CDR3 is 14 amino acids long. Germline CDR1 and CDR2: LNHDA and SQIVND (reference sequence). CDR3 DNA: TGTGCCAGTAGTATTATCGGACAATCCTACGAGCAGTACTTC. Residues: CASSIIGQSYEQYF.

V and J are TRBV5-1 and TRBJ2-5; unclear D gene. The V and J ends lost 0 bases and 5 bases respectively, with 17 bases between them. This CDR3 contains 16 residues. Germline V CDR1 and CDR2: SGHRS, YFSETQ. CDR3 in DNA: TGCGCCAGCAGCTTGGTCCCCAGATCCCTCGGGGAGACCCAGTACTTC. Its protein product is CASSLVPRSLGETQYF.

The V call is TRBV3-1 (or the pseudogene TRBV3-2), the J call TRBJ1-2, with TRBD1 as a possible D gene (6 bases). V lost 1 base to trimming and J lost 6 bases, with 9 bases between them. In germline, CDR1 is LGHDT, CDR2 YNNKEL (reference sequence). CDR3 length: 13 amino acids. This CDR3 reads CASSQVRQDGYTF. CDR3 in DNA: TGTGCCAGCAGCCAAGTTCGACAGGATGGCTACACCTTC.